The 13 T cell receptor beta chains in this list originate from one sample, sequenced in a study of blood T cell repertoires in COVID-19 (dated by TCRdb to 2018 to 2020). Library preparation was by the immunoSEQ multiplex PCR assay. TCRdb carries this immuneACCESS record with in-frame sequences only. Its versions omit some clonotypes, under half of them owing to an unresolved V gene in the studies checked, with the rest unexplained. The sample table records some 70,000 clones; approximately 89% of these occur just once. The ten top clones hold around 6.4% of the sample. Sample: peripheral blood. The receptor source for this set is a woman aged 70-85 years with acute or convalescent COVID-19.

The CDR3 DNA follows: TGCAGTGCTAGTCTCGGGGACAGGGGTTCTGGGGCCAACGTCCTGACTTTC. Translating it yields CSASLGDRGSGANVLTF. The gene calls are TRBV20-1 and TRBJ2-6, with TRBD1 identical over 10 bases. The CDR3 sequence is 17 residues long. CDR1 and CDR2 from the germline V gene are DFQATT and SNEGSKA (reference sequence). V trimming: 3 bases; J trimming: 1 base; junction bases outside the gene matches: 6.

The gene calls are TRBV18 and TRBJ1-5, with TRBD1 matching 10 bases. The CDR3 has 16 residues. CDR1 and CDR2 (germline): KGHSH, LQKENI. V gave up 5 bases and J gave up 2 bases; unmatched junction bases: 6. In nucleotides, the CDR3 is TGTGCCAGCTCATTCGAGGGGACAGGGGGCAATCAGCCCCAGCATTTT. Its translation: CASSFEGTGGNQPQHF.

The gene calls are TRBV5-4 and TRBJ1-2, with TRBD1 matching 7 bases. J gave up 1 base and V 1 base, and 4 bases lay outside the gene matches. This CDR3 is 15 amino acids long. Germline CDR1 and CDR2: SGHNT and YYREEE (reference sequence). This chain's CDR3 is CASSLPGGNNYGYTF. Here the CDR3 DNA reads TGTGCCAGCAGCTTGCCAGGGGGAAATAACTATGGCTACACCTTC.

CDR3: CASSKALSGKVPMNTEAFF. The CDR3 DNA sequence: TGTGCCAGCAGCAAAGCGCTTTCAGGGAAAGTACCCATGAACACTGAAGCTTTCTTT. This chain links TRBV21-1 with TRBJ1-1; the D call of TRBD1 is as the table states it, not checked on the DNA. TRBV21-1 is a pseudogene. The CDR3 has 19 residues.

The V call is TRBV6-6, the J call TRBJ2-1; possibly TRBD1 for D (7 bases). The CDR3 contains 16 residues. The ends were cut back, 6 bases at V and 12 bases at J, with 27 bases in the middle. Germline CDR1 MNHNY, CDR2 SVGAGI (reference sequence). The DNA of the CDR3 is TGTGCCAGCAGACGACAGGGAGGATATGATACCCTCCGGCAGTTCTTC. Translation: CASRRQGGYDTLRQFF.

The V call is TRBV7-8, the J call TRBJ1-4, with a weak D call TRBD1 (5 bases). Trimming left V 4 bases short and J 7 bases short, with 16 bases between. CDR1 is SGHVS, CDR2 FQNEAQ, per germline. The CDR3 length is 15 residues. CDR3 nucleotide sequence: TGTGCCAGCAGCTGGGATCAGGGAATTGGTGAAAAACTGTTTTTT. Protein: CASSWDQGIGEKLFF.

V and J are TRBV15 and TRBJ1-5; D remains unclear. Germline CDR1 LNHNV, CDR2 YYDKDF (reference sequence). Trimming cost V 0 bases and J 10 bases, with 10 bases left between them. The CDR3 consists of 13 residues. DNA for the CDR3: TGTGCCACCAGCAGAGATCCTGTTTCCCCCCAGCATTTT. Its translation: CATSRDPVSPQHF.

The gene calls are TRBV30 and TRBJ1-6; D gene uncertain. Trimming stripped 2 bases from V and 5 bases from J, with 4 bases between. CDR3 length: 12 amino acids. CDR1 is GTSNPN and CDR2 is SVGIG in the germline V gene (reference sequence). CDR3 in DNA: TGTGCCTGGAGTACAGATAATTCACCCCTCCACTTT. Protein sequence: CAWSTDNSPLHF.

The chain has TRBV27 and TRBJ2-3; 7 bases fit TRBD2. The J segment lost 0 bases and the V segment lost 6 bases, leaving 3 bases of the junction unmatched. This CDR3 is 14 amino acids long. Germline V gene lookup returns CDR1 MNHEY and CDR2 SMNVEV (reference sequence). CDR3 protein: CASRGLLSTDTQYF. The CDR3 DNA reads as TGTGCCAGCAGGGGACTACTGAGCACAGATACGCAGTATTTT.

The chain combines TRBV18 with TRBJ2-3, with 10 bases lining up with TRBD2. V was clipped by 3 bases and J by 0 bases; unmatched bases: 3. This CDR3 has 16 amino acids. Germline V gene sequence: CDR1 KGHSH, CDR2 LQKENI. The CDR3 DNA follows: TGTGCCAGCTCACCGCTAGCGGGGGAAAGCACAGATACGCAGTATTTT. Encoded protein: CASSPLAGESTDTQYF.

The V and J genes are TRBV5-1 and TRBJ1-1; D is unresolved. The CDR3 loop spans 15 amino acids. Germline loops: CDR1 SGHRS, CDR2 YFSETQ. Between the trimmed V and J ends, which lost 2 bases and 4 bases, there was a span of 15 bases. The CDR3 region has the DNA TGCGCCAGCAGCTTATGGGAGGGAGTGGGCACTGAAGCTTTCTTT. Translated, it gives CASSLWEGVGTEAFF.

The gene calls are TRBV7-3 and TRBJ2-7, with D maybe TRBD1 (5 bases). V lost 0 bases and J 6 bases, leaving 6 bases between the germline ends. The CDR3 runs 12 residues. The germline gives CDR1 SGHTA, CDR2 FQGTGA. The CDR3 loop reads CASSLTGREQYF. CDR3 DNA sequence: TGTGCCAGCAGCTTAACGGGGCGCGAGCAGTACTTC.

This clone was seen more than once but under ten times. This chain links TRBV7-2 with TRBJ1-3; unclear D gene. With 1 base removed from V and 4 bases from J, the gap between germline ends came to 11 bases. The CDR3 extends over 15 amino acids. The V gene's germline CDR1 is SGHTA and CDR2 FQGNSA. The CDR3 region is CASSLDRPRGNTIYF. The CDR3 DNA sequence: TGTGCCAGCAGCTTAGATCGGCCTAGAGGAAACACCATATATTTT.